The 20 T cell receptor beta chains below all came from one sample that was sequenced in a study of monozygotic twins with inflammatory bowel disease. TCRdb processed the 5' RACE reads again and assigns one entry to each CDR3 protein, with no DNA. This sample's table has over 150,000 distinct CDR3 sequences. The sequencing sample was made of blood. Every receptor here comes from a human donor with ulcerative colitis or Crohn's disease, or a healthy co-twin of an affected twin (not recorded which).

The chain is built from TRBV5-1 and TRBJ2-1; TCRdb selects TRBD2, and the lack of DNA leaves this call unchecked. CDR1 is SGHRS and CDR2 is YFSETQ in the germline V gene. The CDR3 is 18 amino acids. Here the CDR3 reads CASSSPGLAGGLYNEQFF.

V usage is TRBV20-1 and J usage is TRBJ1-4; TCRdb calls TRBD1, which cannot be checked without DNA. The CDR3 contains 14 residues. Germline V gene sequence: CDR1 DFQATT, CDR2 SNEGSKA (reference sequence). This CDR3 is CSARDHRGYEKLFF.

Here the CDR3 reads CASSFIRLGSTDTQYF. The chain couples TRBV28 to TRBJ2-3. The CDR3 has 16 residues. Germline V gene lookup returns CDR1 MDHEN and CDR2 SYDVKM.

This sequence joins TRBV10-2 and TRBJ2-2; TCRdb gives TRBD1 as the D gene, but with no DNA this cannot be confirmed. This CDR3 spans 14 amino acids. Germline V gene lookup returns CDR1 WSHSY and CDR2 SAAADI. The CDR3: CASSTGPGTGELFF.

The chain is built from TRBV7-9 and TRBJ2-1. The CDR3 spans 17 residues. Germline V gene lookup returns CDR1 SEHNR and CDR2 FQNEAQ (reference sequence). The CDR3 sequence: CASSPHMVSSSYNEQFF.

The J gene is TRBJ2-1, the V gene TRBV20-1. The CDR3 sequence is 15 residues long. Germline lookup yields CDR1 DFQATT and CDR2 SNEGSKA (reference sequence). CDR3 sequence reads: CSARSLANSYNEQFF.

The chain employs TRBV20-1 and TRBJ2-5; TCRdb returns TRBD1, unconfirmable since there is no DNA. CDR1 and CDR2 from the germline V gene are DFQATT and SNEGSKA (reference sequence). The CDR3 has 14 amino acids. The CDR3 here is CSAREIQGVETQYF.

The chain joins TRBV20-1 to TRBJ2-1; the TCRdb call, TRBD2, lacks DNA for checking. Germline CDR1 is DFQATT and CDR2 is SNEGSKA (reference sequence). The CDR3 loop spans 15 amino acids. This CDR3 reads CSARDPGPIIGEQFF.

The rearrangement uses TRBV2 and TRBJ2-7. This CDR3 has 11 amino acids. Germline lookup yields CDR1 SNHLY and CDR2 FYNNEI. The CDR3 is CASSVTYEQYF.

CDR3 in amino acids: CASSQAGVGANVLTF. The rearrangement joins TRBV4-2 to TRBJ2-6; there is no DNA to check the TCRdb D call of TRBD1. Per germline, CDR1 LGHNA and CDR2 YNFKEQ. This CDR3 is 15 amino acids long.

V gene TRBV5-1 combines with J gene TRBJ2-5; TCRdb's D call of TRBD2 is untestable without DNA. CDR1 and CDR2 from the germline V gene are SGHRS and YFSETQ. This CDR3 has 17 amino acids. The CDR3 is CASSKGLAGGIQETQYF.

The genes are TRBV20-1 and TRBJ2-4; TCRdb calls TRBD1, which cannot be checked without DNA. Germline CDR1 and CDR2: DFQATT and SNEGSKA (reference sequence). There are 13 residues in the CDR3. CDR3 in amino acids: CSVDGGVKNIQYF.

The V gene is TRBV7-2, the J gene TRBJ2-5. The CDR3 spans 16 residues. CDR1 and CDR2 from the germline V gene are SGHTA and FQGNSA. CDR3: CASSLAASGGQETQYF.

The gene calls are TRBV4-3 and TRBJ2-3; TCRdb returns TRBD2, unconfirmable since there is no DNA. Germline values: CDR1 LGHNA, CDR2 YSLEER. The CDR3 consists of 14 residues. CDR3 amino acids: CASSQVGGTDTQYF.

The chain couples TRBV24-1 to TRBJ2-5; TCRdb outputs TRBD1, but without DNA this stays unchecked. Germline V lookup: CDR1 KGHDR, CDR2 SFDVKD. This CDR3 has 16 amino acids. The CDR3 spells CATSDPSDRGGETQYF.

This rearrangement joins TRBV19 to TRBJ2-7; the TCRdb call, TRBD1, lacks DNA for checking. This CDR3 comprises 14 residues. Germline-derived CDR1 and CDR2 are LNHDA and SQIVND (reference sequence). CDR3 sequence reads: CASSYRGSTYEQYF.

The chain is built from TRBV29-1 and TRBJ2-5; the D gene TCRdb calls, TRBD2, cannot be checked with no DNA. This CDR3 has 12 amino acids. From germline, CDR1 is SQVTM and CDR2 ANQGSEA. CDR3 sequence: CSVDGGTETQYF.

The chain carries TRBV6-5 and TRBJ1-2; TCRdb indicates TRBD1, and absent DNA this call remains unverified. Germline CDR1 and CDR2: MNHEY and SVGAGI. The length of the CDR3 is 14 residues. The CDR3 sequence is CASSYSRGLYGYTF.

The gene calls are TRBV20-1 and TRBJ2-3. CDR1 is DFQATT, CDR2 SNEGSKA, per germline (reference sequence). This CDR3 region has 12 residues. The CDR3 sequence is CSLYVATDTQYF.

The V call is TRBV7-9, the J call TRBJ1-5; TCRdb's D call, TRBD1, is unchecked because there is no DNA. This CDR3 has 16 amino acids. Per the germline V gene, CDR1 is SEHNR and CDR2 is FQNEAQ (reference sequence). Here the CDR3 reads CASSLVSGTSNQPQHF. The full variable domain, with the rest looked up from reference TRBV7-9 and TRBJ1-5, is DTGVSQNPRHKITKRGQNVTFRCDPISEHNRLYWYRQTLGQGPEFLTYFQNEAQLEKSRLLSDRFSAERPKGSFSTLEIQRTEQGDSAMYLCASSLVSGTSNQPQHFGDGTRLSIL.